The 7 T cell receptor beta chains presented below share a single source sample, sequenced in a study of T cell responses to AZD1222 COVID-19 vaccine. Method: immunoSEQ multiplex PCR; TCRdb's copy keeps in-frame clones and lacks some. The table lists about 140,000 clones, about 90% of them singletons. The source material was peripheral blood, sampled 28 days after the second AZD1222 dose. The receptor source for this set is an adult who received the AZD1222 COVID-19 vaccine.

The V and J genes are TRBV6-2 or TRBV6-3 and TRBJ2-3; D is unclear. This CDR3 region has 12 residues. The germline gives CDR1 MNHEY, CDR2 SVGEGT. Trimming took off 5 bases at V and 3 bases at J, with 6 bases between the two ends. In nucleotides, the CDR3 is TGTGCCAGCAGTACACGTACAGATACGCAGTATTTT. The encoded protein is CASSTRTDTQYF.

The chain joins TRBV6-5 to TRBJ2-3; D ambiguous. The CDR3 consists of 13 residues. Looked up from germline, CDR1 is MNHEY and CDR2 is SVGAGI. Between the trimmed V and J ends, which lost 2 bases and 4 bases, there was a span of 7 bases. CDR3 sequence reads: CASSYIKADTQYF. The CDR3 nucleotides are TGTGCCAGCAGTTACATTAAGGCAGATACGCAGTATTTT.

The chain couples TRBV4-2 to TRBJ2-6; tentative D call: TRBD2 (5 bases). Trimming removed 3 bases at V and 0 bases at J, with 15 bases between. The germline V gene encodes CDR1 LGHNA and CDR2 YNFKEQ. This CDR3 region has 18 residues. CDR3 DNA sequence: TGTGCCAGCAGCCAGGTGACCCCGAGGGCCTCTGGGGCCAACGTCCTGACTTTC. Translation gives CASSQVTPRASGANVLTF.

The chain carries TRBV5-4 and TRBJ2-6; 10 bases are shared with TRBD1. CDR3 length equals 18 residues. Losses at the gene ends were 3 bases for V and 4 bases for J; bases not matched to a gene: 10. Germline V gene data show CDR1 as SGHNT and CDR2 as YYREEE (reference sequence). The CDR3 DNA is TGTGCCAGCAGCTCATCGACAGGGGGCGCCGAGGGGGCCAACGTCCTGACTTTC. Protein: CASSSSTGGAEGANVLTF.

This sequence joins TRBV19 and TRBJ1-6, with 8 bases lining up with TRBD1. From germline, CDR1 is LNHDA and CDR2 SQIVND (reference sequence). J lost 7 bases, V lost 6 bases, and 5 bases had no gene match. This CDR3 has 14 amino acids. CDR3 nucleotide sequence: TGTGCCAGTAGCGGGACAGGAGGGAATTCACCCCTCCACTTT. Translating it yields CASSGTGGNSPLHF.

This sequence joins TRBV29-1 and TRBJ1-4; tentative D call: TRBD1 (5 bases). V lost 7 bases and J lost 8, with 20 bases in between. CDR3 size: 14 residues. Germline assignment: CDR1 SQVTM and CDR2 ANQGSEA. Here the CDR3 DNA reads TGCAGCGCTGGCGACGGGGGAGGTCGAGAAAAACTGTTTTTT. Encoded protein: CSAGDGGGREKLFF.

The CDR3 sequence: CASSQELPGGDTGELFF. DNA of the CDR3: TGCGCCAGCAGCCAAGAGCTACCAGGGGGAGATACCGGGGAGCTGTTTTTT. V is TRBV4-3 and J is TRBJ2-2, with 7 positions matching TRBD1. The CDR3 is 17 amino acids. CDR1 and CDR2 (germline): LGHNA, YSLEER. J was trimmed by 5 bases and V by 0 bases; bases with no gene match: 9.